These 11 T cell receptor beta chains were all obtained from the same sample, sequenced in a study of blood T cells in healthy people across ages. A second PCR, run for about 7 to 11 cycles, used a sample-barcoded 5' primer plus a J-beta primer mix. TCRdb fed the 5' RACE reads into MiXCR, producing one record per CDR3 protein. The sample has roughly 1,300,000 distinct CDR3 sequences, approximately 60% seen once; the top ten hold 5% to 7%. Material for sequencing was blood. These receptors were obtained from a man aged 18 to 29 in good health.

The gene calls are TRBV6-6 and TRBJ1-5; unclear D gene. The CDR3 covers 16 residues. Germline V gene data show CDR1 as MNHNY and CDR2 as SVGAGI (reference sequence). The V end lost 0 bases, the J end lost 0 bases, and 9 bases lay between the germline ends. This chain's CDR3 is CASSYSVRLSNQPQHF. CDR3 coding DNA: TGTGCCAGCAGTTACTCTGTGCGACTTAGCAATCAGCCCCAGCATTTT.

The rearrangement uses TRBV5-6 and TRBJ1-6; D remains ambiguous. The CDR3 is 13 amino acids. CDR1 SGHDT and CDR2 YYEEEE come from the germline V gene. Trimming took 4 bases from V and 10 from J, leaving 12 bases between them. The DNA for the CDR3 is TGTGCCAGCAGCGGCGCGAGCGACTCACCCCTCCACTTT. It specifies CASSGASDSPLHF.

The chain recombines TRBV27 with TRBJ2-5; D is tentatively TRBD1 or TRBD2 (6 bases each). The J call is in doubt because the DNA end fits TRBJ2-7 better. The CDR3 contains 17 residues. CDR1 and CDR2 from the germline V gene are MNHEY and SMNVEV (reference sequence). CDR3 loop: CASSLLVGGSPNYEQYF. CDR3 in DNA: TGTGCCAGCAGTTTATTAGTGGGGGGCTCCCCCAACTACGAGCAGTACTTC.

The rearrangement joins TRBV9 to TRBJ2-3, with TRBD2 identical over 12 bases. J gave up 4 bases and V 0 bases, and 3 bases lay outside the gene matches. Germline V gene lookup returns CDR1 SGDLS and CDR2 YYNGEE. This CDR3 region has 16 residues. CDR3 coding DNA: TGTGCCAGCAGCGTAGGACTAGCGGGAGTTGCAGATACGCAGTATTTT. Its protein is CASSVGLAGVADTQYF.

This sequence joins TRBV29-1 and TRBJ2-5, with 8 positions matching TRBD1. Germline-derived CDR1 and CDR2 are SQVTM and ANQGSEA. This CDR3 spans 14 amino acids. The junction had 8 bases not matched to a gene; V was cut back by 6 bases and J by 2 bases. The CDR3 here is CSVEDRALQETQYF. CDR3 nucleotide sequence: TGCAGCGTCGAGGACAGGGCCCTACAAGAGACCCAGTACTTC.

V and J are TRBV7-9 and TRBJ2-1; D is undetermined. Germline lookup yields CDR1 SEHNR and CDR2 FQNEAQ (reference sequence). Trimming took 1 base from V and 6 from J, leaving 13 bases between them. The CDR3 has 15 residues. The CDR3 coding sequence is TGTGCCAGCAGCTTAGGACCAATCCGTGGCAATGAGCAGTTCTTC. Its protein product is CASSLGPIRGNEQFF. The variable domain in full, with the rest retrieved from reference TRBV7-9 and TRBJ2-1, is DTGVSQNPRHKITKRGQNVTFRCDPISEHNRLYWYRQTLGQGPEFLTYFQNEAQLEKSRLLSDRFSAERPKGSFSTLEIQRTEQGDSAMYLCASSLGPIRGNEQFFGPGTRLTVL.

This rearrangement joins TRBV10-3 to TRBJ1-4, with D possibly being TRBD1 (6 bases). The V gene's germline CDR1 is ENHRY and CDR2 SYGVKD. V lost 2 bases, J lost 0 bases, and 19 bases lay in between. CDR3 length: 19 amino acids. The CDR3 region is CAISEAREYRDPTNEKLFF. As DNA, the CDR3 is TGTGCCATCAGTGAGGCCAGAGAGTACAGGGACCCAACTAATGAAAAACTGTTTTTT.

CDR3 in amino acids: CASSSSGPQQGRRYNEQFF. The DNA of the CDR3 is TGTGCCAGCAGTTCAAGTGGGCCCCAACAGGGGCGAAGGTACAATGAGCAGTTCTTC. The chain joins TRBV12-3 or TRBV12-4 to TRBJ2-1, with TRBD1 matching 7 bases. This CDR3 has 19 residues. The J segment lost 4 bases and the V segment lost 4 bases, leaving 19 bases of the junction unmatched.

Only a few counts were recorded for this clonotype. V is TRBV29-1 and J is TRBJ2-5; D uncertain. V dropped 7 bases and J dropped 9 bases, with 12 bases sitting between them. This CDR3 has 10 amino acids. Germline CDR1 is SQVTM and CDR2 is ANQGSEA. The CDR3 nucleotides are TGCAGCGCAAACACGGATTCCCAGTACTTC. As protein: CSANTDSQYF.

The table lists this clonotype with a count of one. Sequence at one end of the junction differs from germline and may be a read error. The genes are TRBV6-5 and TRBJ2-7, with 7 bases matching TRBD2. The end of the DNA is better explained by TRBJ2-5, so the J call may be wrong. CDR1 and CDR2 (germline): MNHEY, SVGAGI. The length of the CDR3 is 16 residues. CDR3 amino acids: CVSRPPWRGIPETQYF. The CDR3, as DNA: TGTGTCAGCAGACCCCCTTGGCGGGGGATTCCAGAGACCCAGTACTTC.

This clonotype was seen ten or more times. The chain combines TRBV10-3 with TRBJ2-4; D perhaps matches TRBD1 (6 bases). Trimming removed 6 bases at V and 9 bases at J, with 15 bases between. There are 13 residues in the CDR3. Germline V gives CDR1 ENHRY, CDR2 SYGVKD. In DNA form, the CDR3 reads TGTGCCATCAGCACTTTTACAGGGAGCATTCAGTACTTC. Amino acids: CAISTFTGSIQYF.